The clone carrying this TCR beta chain was seen many times. Its specificity is not known. The sample is drawn from a study of T-cell memory formation after mild COVID-19. Study-wide context: Largely, the TCR clusters proved donor specific.

Whole-study findings and limits: That cross-reactive memory joined was suggested by some responding clones appearing in pre-infection memory. CD8+ contracting clones occupied EMRA, while CD4+ ones occupied mainly CM and EM.

The ends lost 1 base at V and 4 bases at J; junction bases unmatched: 6. Germline V CDR1 and CDR2: SGHVS, FQNEAQ. This CDR3 spans 15 amino acids. The TCR alpha and TCR beta cDNA libraries, bearing sample barcodes and UMIs, were generated by 5'RACE using constant-segment primers. TCRdb independently ran MiXCR on the 5' RACE reads; one entry per CDR3 protein. The data hold about 110,000 distinct CDR3 sequences, with around 12% observed a single time. Sequenced material: PBMCs or a T cell subset sorted from them (not recorded which). The sequence came from an adult woman who had mild COVID-19 (a few samples of this study predate the infection). Cell type and time point are not known. V gene TRBV7-8 combines with J gene TRBJ2-5; 7 bases are a match to TRBD1. CDR3: CASSLGRGLGETQYF. The CDR3 DNA reads as TGTGCCAGCAGCTTAGGAAGGGGGCTGGGAGAGACCCAGTACTTC.